This paragraph reports one T cell receptor (beta chain). This sample is drawn from a study of T cell repertoires in ileal Crohn's disease. Data came from immunoSEQ multiplex PCR; TCRdb stores just in-frame clones and leaves some out. Of approximately 19,000 clones listed, approximately 77% are singletons. Time point denoted: neoterminal ileum biopsy at postoperative endoscopy, about 6 months after surgery. The sequencing sample was made of ileal tissue. The clonotype was recovered from an adult with Crohn's disease.

CDR3 region: CASRRQGLDYEQYF. CDR3 coding DNA: TGTGCCAGCAGACGACAGGGTCTGGACTACGAGCAGTACTTC. The gene calls are TRBV7-9 and TRBJ2-7; 7 bases match TRBD1. CDR1 and CDR2 from the germline V gene are SEHNR and FQNEAQ (reference sequence). The length of the CDR3 is 14 residues. The V gene end was trimmed by 6 bases and the J gene end by 3 bases; junction bases not matched to a gene: 8.